The 8 T cell receptor beta chains reported below all come from one sample, sequenced in a study of immune heterogeneity within non-small cell lung tumors. Multiplex PCR amplified the TCR beta CDR3 region. Its first round ran for around 11 cycles with 32 V and 13 J primers. TCRdb passed the multiplex PCR reads through MiXCR, listing each CDR3 protein once. The sample lists about 4,300 distinct CDR3 sequences, more than 20% occurring once. Genomic DNA extracted from bulk tumor tissue served as template. A total of roughly 600 ng was used per sample. Collection of several biopsies per primary tumor, spaced far apart, took place during surgery. The patients were newly diagnosed with non-small cell lung cancer, had not been treated, and had curative surgery. Sequencing input: lung tumor tissue. The receptors here all came from a man aged 45-65 years with non-small cell lung cancer.

By sample fraction, this clonotype is medium-sized. This chain uses TRBV20-1 with TRBJ2-7; 8 bases agree with TRBD2. The CDR3 has 17 amino acids. V lost 4 bases, J lost 0 bases, and 14 bases stayed unmatched. Germline lookup yields CDR1 DFQATT and CDR2 SNEGSKA (reference sequence). CDR3 nucleotides: TGCAGTGCTACGAGAGGCTTTAGCGGGGCAAGCTCCTACGAGCAGTACTTC. Translating gives CSATRGFSGASSYEQYF.

This clonotype is classed as medium-sized (0.01 to 0.1%). The V and J genes are TRBV20-1 and TRBJ2-7; D unclear. Trimming pared 5 bases from V and 0 bases from J, leaving 14 bases between. This CDR3 is built from 14 residues. The germline V gene has CDR1 DFQATT and CDR2 SNEGSKA (reference sequence). CDR3 amino acids: CSAQPARDSYEQYF. In DNA form, the CDR3 reads TGCAGTGCTCAGCCCGCCAGAGACTCCTACGAGCAGTACTTC.

In its sample, this clonotype was seen a few times. The rearrangement joins TRBV30 to TRBJ1-1, with no clear D. Germline CDR1 is GTSNPN and CDR2 is SVGIG (reference sequence). The CDR3 sequence is 10 residues long. V shed 1 base and J shed 10 bases, with 7 bases lying between them. CDR3 region: CAWSAASAFF. The CDR3 nucleotides are TGTGCCTGGAGTGCGGCGTCAGCTTTCTTT.

This clonotype is large in the sample. The V and J genes are TRBV28 and TRBJ2-7, with unresolved D. Germline V gene sequence: CDR1 MDHEN, CDR2 SYDVKM. V lost 2 bases and J 0 bases, leaving 2 bases between the germline ends. The CDR3 has 12 residues. CDR3 sequence (DNA): TGTGCCAGCAGTTTACCCTCCTACGAGCAGTACTTC. Its translation: CASSLPSYEQYF.

This clonotype was counted a single time. V usage is TRBV7-3 and J usage is TRBJ2-3; a possible D gene is TRBD2 (5 bases). The CDR3 covers 15 residues. Germline V CDR1 and CDR2: SGHTA, FQGTGA. V lost 7 bases to trimming and J lost 5 bases, with 19 bases between them. CDR3 in amino acids: CASIFSSWRIDTQYF. The CDR3 nucleotides read TGTGCCAGCATCTTTTCTAGCTGGAGAATAGATACGCAGTATTTT.

This clonotype is medium-sized. This chain connects TRBV20-1 to TRBJ2-1, with 7 bases identical to TRBD1. The length of the CDR3 is 13 residues. The V segment lost 6 bases and the J segment 5 bases; nucleotides outside the gene matches: 7. Germline CDR1 reads DFQATT; CDR2 reads SNEGSKA (reference sequence). CDR3 nucleotide sequence: TGCAGTGCGCCACAGGGGTCTAACAATGAGCAGTTCTTC. Residues: CSAPQGSNNEQFF.

This clonotype has more than one count but fewer than ten. A much larger clone is a single base away; this may be a read error. No conserved phenylalanine or tryptophan is present at the end of the CDR3, so a read error is the likely explanation. The genes are TRBV4-1 and TRBJ1-6, with 12 nucleotides matching TRBD1. The V gene's germline CDR1 is MGHRA and CDR2 YSYEKL. This CDR3 spans 16 amino acids. The trim removed 3 bases at V and 6 bases at J, leaving 3 bases unmatched. The CDR3 region has the DNA TGCGCCAGCAGCCAGGGACAGGGGGCCGCTAATTCACCCCTCCACCTT. Translation: CASSQGQGAANSPLHL.

This clonotype was recorded at least ten times. The rearrangement uses TRBV5-6 and TRBJ2-7; D is possibly TRBD1 (5 bases). V dropped 2 bases and J dropped 2 bases, with 14 bases sitting between them. Per the germline V gene, CDR1 is SGHDT and CDR2 is YYEEEE. The CDR3 spans 15 residues. The DNA for the CDR3 is TGTGCCAGCAGCTTTGACGCACAGGCGACCTACGAGCAGTACTTC. Protein product: CASSFDAQATYEQYF.